These 32 T cell receptor beta chains share one sample of origin, sequenced in a study of cytomegalovirus exposure and HLA in healthy donors. The study ran its PCR with 60 Vbeta and 13 Jbeta primers. TCRdb's copy holds only in-frame clones and misses some; the assay was immunoSEQ multiplex PCR. The sample has about 130,000 clones, and its top ten clones hold more than 0.8%. The material sequenced was PBMCs. Receptors were obtained from a man between 18 and 35 years old in good health and CMV-seronegative.

The chain recombines TRBV7-2 with TRBJ1-2, with 7 bases matching TRBD1. The V gene's germline CDR1 is SGHTA and CDR2 FQGNSA. The J segment lost 8 bases and the V segment lost 1 base, leaving 10 bases of the junction unmatched. The CDR3 runs to 15 residues. CDR3 DNA sequence: TGTGCCAGCAGCTTAGAGACAGGGAAATCGTTGGGCTACACCTTC. It specifies CASSLETGKSLGYTF.

The V and J genes are TRBV18 and TRBJ2-5; TRBD1 agrees at 8 bases. The CDR3 contains 15 residues. Trimming took 8 bases from V and 5 from J; bases not matched to a gene: 13. CDR1 is KGHSH, CDR2 LQKENI, per germline. CDR3 sequence reads: CASRSSGGGRETQYF. The CDR3 region has the DNA TGTGCCAGCCGTTCCTCAGGGGGCGGCAGGGAGACCCAGTACTTC.

This chain joins TRBV6-6 and TRBJ2-7; 8 bases match TRBD2. V lost 6 bases and J lost 6; bases outside the gene matches: 13. Germline CDR1 and CDR2: MNHNY and SVGAGI (reference sequence). The CDR3 has 15 amino acids. The CDR3 here is CASSPGTSTSREQYF. CDR3 nucleotide sequence: TGTGCCAGCAGCCCCGGGACTAGTACCTCTCGCGAGCAGTACTTC.

The chain has TRBV4-1 and TRBJ1-3; 7 bases agree with TRBD1. V shed 4 bases, J shed 6 bases, and the junction held 3 bases outside the gene matches. The CDR3 runs 13 residues. From germline, CDR1 is MGHRA and CDR2 YSYEKL. The CDR3 DNA is TGCGCCAGCAGCCGGGACAGCCTAAACACCATATATTTT. Residues: CASSRDSLNTIYF.

The CDR3 here is CASSLGGGYEQYF. DNA of the CDR3: TGCGCCAGCAGCTTGGGAGGGGGCTACGAGCAGTACTTC. This sequence joins TRBV5-1 and TRBJ2-7, with D tentatively TRBD1 (6 bases). Germline CDR1 and CDR2: SGHRS and YFSETQ. V was pared by 0 bases and J by 3 bases, with 7 bases between. This CDR3 has 13 amino acids.

The chain is built from TRBV12-5 and TRBJ1-5; the D is unclear. The CDR3 sequence is 15 residues long. Per germline, CDR1 LGHNT and CDR2 FRNRAP. V was trimmed by 7 bases and J by 0 bases, leaving 13 bases between them. For the CDR3, the DNA is TGTGCTAGTGATTCTCGGTCTTATAGCAATCAGCCCCAGCATTTT. Translated: CASDSRSYSNQPQHF.

The genes are TRBV28 and TRBJ2-1; 13 nucleotides agree with TRBD2. CDR3 length: 15 amino acids. From germline, CDR1 is MDHEN and CDR2 SYDVKM. V trimming: 6 bases; J trimming: 9 bases; junction bases outside the gene matches: 8. In DNA, the CDR3 is TGTGCCAGCAGCACCGGACTAGCGGGAGTCGGTGAGCAGTTCTTC. It is translated as CASSTGLAGVGEQFF.

The rearrangement uses TRBV6-5 and TRBJ1-1, with D unresolved. The CDR3 is 14 amino acids. Germline CDR1 MNHEY, CDR2 SVGAGI. V shed 4 bases and J shed 1 base, with 10 bases lying between them. The CDR3 bases are TGTGCCAGCAGTTTAAGTCCAGGGAACACTGAAGCTTTCTTT. Its translation is CASSLSPGNTEAFF.

The V gene is TRBV7-9, the J gene TRBJ2-5; the D gene is possibly TRBD1 (6 bases). The length of the CDR3 is 16 residues. V dropped 2 bases and J dropped 5 bases, with 18 bases sitting between them. Germline CDR1 is SEHNR and CDR2 is FQNEAQ (reference sequence). The CDR3 DNA sequence: TGTGCCAGCAGCTTAAGTCTCAGGGGCCAAGGGGAGACCCAGTACTTC. Amino acids: CASSLSLRGQGETQYF.

The chain employs TRBV30 and TRBJ2-7, with TRBD2 as a possible D gene (5 bases). Per the germline V gene, CDR1 is GTSNPN and CDR2 is SVGIG (reference sequence). The V end was cut by 0 bases, the J end by 3 bases, with 12 bases between. The CDR3 extends over 14 amino acids. CDR3 residues: CAWSVGPGIYEQYF. CDR3 DNA sequence: TGTGCCTGGAGTGTAGGTCCGGGGATCTACGAGCAGTACTTC.

The V and J genes are TRBV5-6 and TRBJ2-7, with a weak D call TRBD2 (5 bases). The germline gives CDR1 SGHDT, CDR2 YYEEEE. Trimming cost V 0 bases and J 9 bases, with 13 bases left between them. This CDR3 spans 13 amino acids. The CDR3 protein is CASSLGEGVGQYF. CDR3 sequence (DNA): TGTGCCAGCAGCTTGGGTGAGGGCGTCGGGCAGTACTTC.

This rearrangement joins TRBV5-1 to TRBJ2-3, with 12 bases identical to TRBD1. Unmatched junction bases numbered 9, after V lost 0 bases and J lost 10 bases. Germline V CDR1 and CDR2: SGHRS, YFSETQ. This CDR3 region has 16 residues. CDR3: CASSLEGTGGFVAQYF. In DNA form, the CDR3 reads TGCGCCAGCAGCTTGGAAGGGACAGGGGGCTTCGTAGCGCAGTATTTT.

The chain couples TRBV5-6 to TRBJ1-5, with D unclear. The CDR3 is 15 residues long. The germline V gene has CDR1 SGHDT and CDR2 YYEEEE. V was trimmed by 0 bases and J by 3 bases, leaving 10 bases between them. Here the CDR3 reads CASSLGSISNQPQHF. The CDR3 region has the DNA TGTGCCAGCAGCTTGGGAAGCATTTCCAATCAGCCCCAGCATTTT.

This sequence joins TRBV5-4 and TRBJ1-4; tentatively, D is TRBD1 (6 bases). The CDR3 totals 16 residues. Trimming removed 0 bases from V and 2 bases from J, with 11 bases in between. CDR1 and CDR2 from the germline V gene are SGHNT and YYREEE (reference sequence). CDR3 in amino acids: CASSLGGGRTNEKLFF. DNA for the CDR3: TGTGCCAGCAGCTTGGGCGGGGGCAGGACTAATGAAAAACTGTTTTTT.

The chain uses TRBV30 and TRBJ1-5; 8 bases are shared with TRBD1. V shed 6 bases and J 0 bases; nucleotides not matched to a gene: 4. The CDR3 loop spans 14 amino acids. Germline lookup yields CDR1 GTSNPN and CDR2 SVGIG (reference sequence). This chain's CDR3 is CACMTGDSNQPQHF. CDR3 sequence (DNA): TGTGCCTGCATGACAGGGGATAGCAATCAGCCCCAGCATTTT. Using reference TRBV30 and TRBJ1-5 for the parts outside the CDR3, the full variable domain is SQTIHQWPATLVQPVGSPLSLECTVEGTSNPNLYWYRQAAGRGLQLLFYSVGIGQISSEVPQNLSASRPQDRQFILSSKKLLLSDSGFYLCACMTGDSNQPQHFGDGTRLSIL.

V is TRBV5-6 and J is TRBJ1-1; 8 bases are a match to TRBD1. The CDR3 is 15 amino acids. The J segment lost 3 bases and the V segment lost 2 bases, leaving 6 bases of the junction unmatched. CDR1 and CDR2 (germline): SGHDT, YYEEEE. The CDR3 nucleotides are TGTGCCAGCAGCTTCCCAGGGGGCTTGGACACTGAAGCTTTCTTT. Its translation is CASSFPGGLDTEAFF.

The chain links TRBV10-3 to TRBJ1-5; maybe TRBD1 (6 bases). Trimming took off 10 bases at V and 1 base at J, with 14 bases between the two ends. CDR3 length: 14 residues. The V gene's germline CDR1 is ENHRY and CDR2 SYGVKD. CDR3 sequence: CATGTGRSNQPQHF. The CDR3 DNA is TGTGCCACGGGAACAGGGAGAAGCAATCAGCCCCAGCATTTT.

The chain employs TRBV28 and TRBJ2-3; 8 bases are a match to TRBD1. Trimming cost V 5 bases and J 3 bases; bases outside gene matches: 13. CDR3 length: 17 amino acids. Germline V lookup: CDR1 MDHEN, CDR2 SYDVKM. In DNA, the CDR3 is TGTGCCAGCAGTCTAATCCAGGGGGCGCTAAGGACAGATACGCAGTATTTT. It specifies CASSLIQGALRTDTQYF.

V and J are TRBV5-1 and TRBJ2-5; D ambiguous. Germline loops: CDR1 SGHRS, CDR2 YFSETQ. CDR3 length: 12 amino acids. The V end lost 7 bases, the J end lost 0 bases, and 7 bases lay between the germline ends. CDR3 DNA: TGCGCCAGCCACAACGACCAAGAGACCCAGTACTTC. Translated, it gives CASHNDQETQYF.

CDR3 amino acids: CASSQGTGRHHYGYTF. The DNA for the CDR3 is TGCGCCAGCAGCCAAGGGACAGGGAGGCACCACTATGGCTACACCTTC. This chain connects TRBV4-1 to TRBJ1-2; 8 bases align to TRBD1. Germline trimming cut 1 base from V and 3 bases from J; bases unmatched to any gene: 7. The CDR3 sequence is 16 residues long. Germline lookup yields CDR1 MGHRA and CDR2 YSYEKL.

The J gene is TRBJ2-3, the V gene TRBV27; 9 bases align to TRBD1. In germline, CDR1 is MNHEY, CDR2 SMNVEV (reference sequence). V gave up 4 bases and J gave up 3 bases; unmatched junction bases: 5. This CDR3 has 15 residues. The CDR3: CASSSGQGYTDTQYF. The CDR3 DNA sequence: TGTGCCAGCAGTTCCGGACAGGGGTATACAGATACGCAGTATTTT.

The rearrangement joins TRBV5-8 to TRBJ2-7, with 10 bases that match TRBD1. The CDR3 length is 14 residues. CDR1 and CDR2 from the germline V gene are SGHTS and YDEGEE. The V and J ends lost 4 bases and 7 bases, in that order; junction bases with no gene match: 8. This CDR3 is CASSLDRGLREQYF. CDR3 sequence (DNA): TGTGCCAGCAGCCTCGACAGGGGGCTTCGAGAGCAGTACTTC. The whole variable domain, remainder taken from reference TRBV5-8 and TRBJ2-7, is EAGVTQSPTHLIKTRGQQATLRCSPISGHTSVYWYQQALGLGLQFLLWYDEGEERNRGNFPPRFSGRQFPNYSSELNVNALELEDSALYLCASSLDRGLREQYFGPGTRLTVT.

This chain uses TRBV28 with TRBJ2-7; possible D gene TRBD2, 5 bases. V lost 2 bases to trimming and J lost 3 bases, with 17 bases between them. Germline values: CDR1 MDHEN, CDR2 SYDVKM. This CDR3 is built from 16 residues. The CDR3 DNA reads as TGTGCCAGCAGTTTACAGTTAGGGAGCCCCTACTACGAGCAGTACTTC. It codes for CASSLQLGSPYYEQYF.

The chain recombines TRBV19 with TRBJ1-5; 11 bases line up with TRBD1. Germline CDR1 reads LNHDA; CDR2 reads SQIVND (reference sequence). The trim removed 1 base at V and 4 bases at J, leaving 3 bases unmatched. The CDR3 loop spans 16 amino acids. This chain's CDR3 is CASSIGTGGRNQPQHF. In nucleotides, the CDR3 is TGTGCCAGTAGTATAGGGACAGGGGGCCGGAATCAGCCCCAGCATTTT.

V gene TRBV5-1 combines with J gene TRBJ1-1; D gene ambiguous. V gave up 5 bases and J gave up 0 bases, with 8 bases separating them. This CDR3 spans 13 amino acids. Per germline, CDR1 SGHRS and CDR2 YFSETQ. The CDR3, as DNA: TGCGCCAGCAGTTCCGGGTTGAACACTGAAGCTTTCTTT. Its protein is CASSSGLNTEAFF.

This chain uses TRBV7-9 with TRBJ1-2, with TRBD1 matching over 7 bases. Germline trimming cut 7 bases from V and 1 base from J; bases unmatched to any gene: 12. There are 16 residues in the CDR3. Germline CDR1 is SEHNR and CDR2 is FQNEAQ (reference sequence). As DNA, the CDR3 is TGTGCCAGCATAGCGGGACAGCCGTTAGGTAACTATGGCTACACCTTC. Protein product: CASIAGQPLGNYGYTF. Full variable domain (missing parts from reference TRBV7-9 and TRBJ1-2): DTGVSQNPRHKITKRGQNVTFRCDPISEHNRLYWYRQTLGQGPEFLTYFQNEAQLEKSRLLSDRFSAERPKGSFSTLEIQRTEQGDSAMYLCASIAGQPLGNYGYTFGSGTRLTVV.

This chain connects TRBV9 to TRBJ1-2; TRBD1 might be the D (6 bases). CDR1 is SGDLS, CDR2 YYNGEE, per germline. V dropped 0 bases and J dropped 5 bases, with 20 bases sitting between them. The CDR3 runs 17 residues. The CDR3 is CASSVGTGTSKTYGYTF. In nucleotides, the CDR3 is TGTGCCAGCAGCGTAGGAACCGGGACATCCAAAACGTATGGCTACACCTTC.

Points on this clone: The sample has other DNA sequences that encode this CDR3 too. The V call is TRBV4-1, the J call TRBJ2-5, with D unresolved. CDR1 and CDR2 (germline): MGHRA, YSYEKL. The V and J ends lost 1 base and 5 bases respectively, with 8 bases between them. This CDR3 region has 13 residues. In nucleotides, the CDR3 is TGCGCCAGCAGCCAAGTGGTGGGCGAGACCCAGTACTTC. This translates into CASSQVVGETQYF.

This chain links TRBV7-2 with TRBJ2-7; D gene uncertain. The V and J ends lost 1 base and 3 bases respectively, with 7 bases between them. Germline lookup yields CDR1 SGHTA and CDR2 FQGNSA. The CDR3 runs 13 residues. Here the CDR3 reads CASSLVFIYEQYF. The CDR3 DNA is TGTGCCAGCAGCTTAGTGTTCATCTACGAGCAGTACTTC.

The chain couples TRBV9 to TRBJ1-1; 9 bases fit TRBD1. Germline V gene lookup returns CDR1 SGDLS and CDR2 YYNGEE. The trim removed 2 bases at V and 6 bases at J, leaving 8 bases unmatched. This CDR3 contains 15 residues. The CDR3 DNA is TGTGCCAGCAGCGTTAATCCGACAGGGGGTTCTGAAGCTTTCTTT. Translating it yields CASSVNPTGGSEAFF.

This sequence joins TRBV16 and TRBJ2-7, with D possibly TRBD1 on 6 matching bases. Germline V gene lookup returns CDR1 KGHSY and CDR2 FQNENV. The V and J ends lost 1 base and 12 bases respectively, with 25 bases between them. This CDR3 is 16 amino acids long. CDR3 loop: CASSQYSRQETLRWYF. The CDR3 DNA reads TGTGCCAGCAGCCAATATTCTAGACAGGAGACTTTACGATGGTACTTC.

This sequence joins TRBV7-2 and TRBJ1-1, with D unresolved. V gave up 1 base and J gave up 5 bases, with 8 bases separating them. Germline V CDR1 and CDR2: SGHTA, FQGNSA. The CDR3 spans 13 residues. CDR3 DNA sequence: TGTGCCAGCAGCTTAGTTACGGGGACTGAAGCTTTCTTT. This gives the protein CASSLVTGTEAFF. Full variable domain (outside the CDR3, taken from reference TRBV7-2 and TRBJ1-1): GAGVSQSPSNKVTEKGKDVELRCDPISGHTALYWYRQSLGQGLEFLIYFQGNSAPDKSGLPSDRFSAERTGGSVSTLTIQRTQQEDSAVYLCASSLVTGTEAFFGQGTRLTVV.